What follows are 27 T cell receptor beta chains derived from one specimen sequenced in a study of T cells in Graves' hyperthyroidism and ophthalmopathy. The source material, RNA transcripts, was used to amplify TCR beta CDR3 regions. A first-round RT-PCR of the TCR CDR3 used the HTBI primer set. TCRdb fed the multiplex PCR reads into MiXCR, producing one record per CDR3 protein. This sample carries around 300,000 distinct CDR3 sequences, approximately 23% of them seen once, and the ten largest clones take roughly 60%. The specimen was blood. The receptors shown here come from a man aged 30-40 years with Graves' ophthalmopathy.

Points on this clonotype: At one end, the junction sequence differs from germline, possibly due to a read error. The CDR3 loop reads CAIGEFGTDYGYTF. The CDR3 DNA is TGTGCCATCGGTGAATTTGGAACAGACTATGGCTACACCTTC. V gene TRBV10-3 combines with J gene TRBJ1-2, with D unresolved. The CDR3 runs 14 residues. CDR1 is ENHRY, CDR2 SYGVKD, per germline.

On this clonotype: The junction shows a germline mismatch at one end, possibly a read error. The chain recombines TRBV5-1 with TRBJ2-1; 9 bases align to TRBD2. Germline V CDR1 and CDR2: SGHRS, YFSETQ. The length of the CDR3 is 14 residues. The CDR3 sequence is CASGSGGTYNEQLF. The CDR3 DNA reads TGCGCCAGCGGGAGCGGGGGGACCTACAATGAGCAGCTCTTC.

On this clonotype itself: At one of its ends the junction is not consistent with the germline gene, which may arise from a read error. The CDR3 region is CATKRETNTEVFF. The CDR3 DNA is TGTGCCACCAAAAGGGAAACGAACACTGAAGTTTTCTTT. The chain employs TRBV12-3 or TRBV12-4 and TRBJ1-1; no clear D gene. CDR3 size: 13 residues.

The V call is TRBV30, the J call TRBJ1-6; D remains unclear. CDR1 GTSNPN and CDR2 SVGIG come from the germline V gene (reference sequence). Trimming took 0 bases from V and 8 from J, leaving 14 bases between them. The CDR3 has 15 amino acids. The CDR3 sequence: CAWSVTDRRDSPLHF. The CDR3 DNA reads TGTGCCTGGAGTGTTACCGATCGGAGGGATTCACCCCTCCACTTT.

In its sample, this clonotype was seen a few times. The rearrangement joins TRBV7-3 to TRBJ1-1; D is possibly TRBD1 (6 bases). The CDR3 has 14 amino acids. V was shortened by 2 bases and J by 3 bases, with 10 bases between the two germline ends. Germline V gene sequence: CDR1 SGHTA, CDR2 FQGTGA. CDR3 in DNA: TGTGCCAGCAGCTTACAAGGGGGGTACACTGAAGCTTTCTTT. Translated, it gives CASSLQGGYTEAFF.

This rearrangement joins TRBV27 to TRBJ2-6; 9 bases map to TRBD1. V shed 7 bases, J shed 1 base, and the junction held 11 bases outside the gene matches. Germline-derived CDR1 and CDR2 are MNHEY and SMNVEV (reference sequence). The CDR3 contains 18 residues. The CDR3 region is CASKGLRQGGSGANVLTF. The CDR3 DNA reads as TGTGCCAGCAAGGGTCTGCGACAGGGGGGTTCTGGGGCCAACGTCCTGACTTTC.

The genes are TRBV29-1 and TRBJ1-1; 7 bases are a match to TRBD1. Germline lookup yields CDR1 SQVTM and CDR2 ANQGSEA. V trimming: 3 bases; J trimming: 8 bases; junction bases outside the gene matches: 12. The CDR3 consists of 14 residues. CDR3 in amino acids: CSVEASGTEVEAFF. CDR3 bases: TGCAGCGTTGAGGCTTCCGGGACAGAAGTCGAAGCTTTCTTT.

The rearrangement links TRBV6-1 to TRBJ1-1, with D tentatively TRBD1 (6 bases). V was shortened by 5 bases and J by 5 bases, with 15 bases between the two germline ends. The V gene's germline CDR1 is MNHNS and CDR2 SASEGT. This CDR3 is built from 14 residues. CDR3 sequence reads: CASSIGTRATEAFF. DNA for the CDR3: TGTGCCAGCAGTATAGGGACAAGGGCGACTGAAGCTTTCTTT.

This clonotype appeared a few times. The chain couples TRBV3-1 to TRBJ1-2; tentatively, D is TRBD1 (5 bases). The CDR3 is made up of 16 amino acids. Germline V gene data show CDR1 as LGHDT and CDR2 as YNNKEL (reference sequence). The V and J ends lost 4 bases and 6 bases respectively, with 21 bases between them. The DNA of the CDR3 is TGTGCCAGCAGCCGACTCCGGGACGGCCTTTTCGATGGCTACACCTTC. Translating it yields CASSRLRDGLFDGYTF.

This clonotype has at least ten counts. The DNA of the CDR3 is TGTGCCAGCAGATTAGCGGGAGGGCCTCTGGACACCGGGGAGCTGTTTTTT. Its translation is CASRLAGGPLDTGELFF. The chain combines TRBV6-1 with TRBJ2-2, with 11 bases aligning to TRBD2. The CDR3 contains 17 residues. CDR1 is MNHNS, CDR2 SASEGT, per germline. J gave up 3 bases and V 6 bases, and 9 bases lay outside the gene matches.

This clonotype was observed a handful of times. The CDR3 region has the DNA TGTGCCAGCGGGGAGGACAGGGGGGGATATGGCTACACCTTC. This codes for CASGEDRGGYGYTF. The genes are TRBV2 and TRBJ1-2; 10 nucleotides match TRBD1. The J segment lost 5 bases and the V segment lost 8 bases, leaving 8 bases of the junction unmatched. The CDR3 length is 14 residues. The germline V gene has CDR1 SNHLY and CDR2 FYNNEI.

This clonotype has more than one count but fewer than ten. J is TRBJ2-3 and V is TRBV12-3 or TRBV12-4; 9 bases match TRBD2. The CDR3 has 15 residues. V lost 3 bases, J lost 5 bases, and 6 bases stayed unmatched. The CDR3 coding sequence is TGTGCCAGCAGTTTTAGTCCTAGCGGGATAGATACGCAGTATTTT. Translated, it gives CASSFSPSGIDTQYF.

This clonotype was seen many times. This chain joins TRBV20-1 and TRBJ1-4, with D possibly being TRBD1 (5 bases). From germline, CDR1 is DFQATT and CDR2 SNEGSKA (reference sequence). V shed 1 base and J shed 0 bases, with 12 bases lying between them. This CDR3 comprises 16 residues. CDR3 amino acids: CSARVPRGATNEKLFF. CDR3 DNA: TGCAGTGCTAGAGTCCCCCGGGGGGCAACTAATGAAAAACTGTTTTTT.

This clonotype came up many times. The chain is built from TRBV5-1 and TRBJ2-1; 7 bases match TRBD2. The CDR3 consists of 15 residues. V was clipped by 4 bases and J by 2 bases; unmatched bases: 6. The germline V gene encodes CDR1 SGHRS and CDR2 YFSETQ. The CDR3 reads CASSPSGTAYNEQFF. Here the CDR3 DNA reads TGCGCCAGCAGCCCTAGCGGAACCGCCTACAATGAGCAGTTCTTC.

The chain couples TRBV3-1 to TRBJ2-3; D not certain. V lost 1 base to trimming and J lost 7 bases, with 6 bases between them. From germline, CDR1 is LGHDT and CDR2 YNNKEL (reference sequence). The CDR3 covers 12 residues. The CDR3: CASSQAENTQYF. As DNA, the CDR3 is TGTGCCAGCAGCCAAGCCGAGAATACGCAGTATTTT.

This clonotype was seen at least ten times. The rearrangement links TRBV2 to TRBJ2-7, with 9 bases that match TRBD1. CDR1 is SNHLY, CDR2 FYNNEI, per germline. The V and J ends lost 6 bases and 4 bases, in that order; junction bases with no gene match: 10. This CDR3 contains 15 residues. The CDR3 nucleotides read TGTGCCAGCAGGGCCTTGACAGGGGGGTTGTACGAGCAGTACTTC. This codes for CASRALTGGLYEQYF.

This clonotype was seen a few times. This chain links TRBV12-3 or TRBV12-4 with TRBJ1-2; TRBD1 aligns across 10 bases. The CDR3 totals 14 residues. J gave up 6 bases and V 3 bases, and 4 bases lay outside the gene matches. The CDR3 region is CASSLRQGADGYTF. CDR3 nucleotides: TGTGCCAGCAGTTTGAGACAGGGGGCAGATGGCTACACCTTC.

V gene TRBV6-5 combines with J gene TRBJ2-1; 12 bases are a match to TRBD2. V lost 0 bases to trimming and J lost 2 bases; unmatched junction nucleotides: 5. The CDR3 is 18 amino acids. The V gene's germline CDR1 is MNHEY and CDR2 SVGAGI. As DNA, the CDR3 is TGTGCCAGCAGTTACTCGGCTAGCGGGAGGGCCGCCTACAATGAGCAGTTCTTC. The encoded protein is CASSYSASGRAAYNEQFF.

As concerns this clonotype: A much larger clone differs from this one at a single base, so this may be a read error. The missing conserved phenylalanine or tryptophan at the end of this CDR3 makes a read error likely. The V and J genes are TRBV30 and TRBJ1-5, with D unresolved. Trimming removed 0 bases at V and 0 bases at J, with 9 bases between. CDR1 is GTSNPN and CDR2 is SVGIG in the germline V gene (reference sequence). The CDR3 length is 15 residues. Here the CDR3 reads CAWSVPGGSNQPQHL. The CDR3 bases are TGTGCCTGGAGTGTACCGGGCGGTAGCAATCAGCCCCAGCATCTT.

The J gene is TRBJ2-7, the V gene TRBV2; possibly TRBD2 for D (5 bases). Trimming shortened V by 7 bases and J by 0 bases, and 7 bases separated the two germline ends. CDR3 length: 12 amino acids. Looked up from germline, CDR1 is SNHLY and CDR2 is FYNNEI. CDR3 loop: CASTGDSYEQYF. In DNA form, the CDR3 reads TGTGCCAGCACCGGGGACTCCTACGAGCAGTACTTC.

This clonotype was seen more than once but under ten times. Here the CDR3 DNA reads TGCAGCGTGGTGGGAAAAGCCGGGCCTGGGGCCTATGGCTACACCTTC. It encodes CSVVGKAGPGAYGYTF. This chain connects TRBV29-1 to TRBJ1-2; TRBD1 is a possible D gene (5 bases). This CDR3 has 16 residues. V gave up 6 bases and J gave up 4 bases, with 24 bases separating them. Germline CDR1 reads SQVTM; CDR2 reads ANQGSEA. Variable domain in full (rest from reference TRBV29-1 and TRBJ1-2): SAVISQKPSRDICQRGTSLTIQCQVDSQVTMMFWYRQQPGQSLTLIATANQGSEATYESGFVIDKFPISRPNLTFSTLTVSNMSPEDSSIYLCSVVGKAGPGAYGYTFGSGTRLTVV.

The chain employs TRBV11-3 and TRBJ2-6; possible D gene TRBD2, 6 bases. CDR3 length: 18 residues. Trimming removed 5 bases at V and 0 bases at J, with 17 bases between. Germline CDR1 and CDR2: SGHNT and YENEEA. CDR3 amino acids: CASSLMGGFPSGANVLTF. Here the CDR3 DNA reads TGTGCCAGCAGCCTAATGGGGGGTTTCCCCTCTGGGGCCAACGTCCTGACTTTC.

V is TRBV20-1 and J is TRBJ2-7; 9 bases fit TRBD1. The CDR3 has 12 amino acids. Germline V gene data show CDR1 as DFQATT and CDR2 as SNEGSKA (reference sequence). Trimming removed 6 bases from V and 4 bases from J; junction bases left unmatched: 4. CDR3 DNA sequence: TGCAGTGCCGGGACAGGGTGGTACGAGCAGTACTTC. It encodes CSAGTGWYEQYF.

In its sample, this clonotype was seen many times. The chain has TRBV3-1 and TRBJ1-2; D gene ambiguous. Deletions cut 1 base from V and 7 bases from J, with 10 bases between. The V gene's germline CDR1 is LGHDT and CDR2 YNNKEL (reference sequence). The CDR3 consists of 13 residues. The CDR3 reads CASSQGILRGYTF. CDR3 nucleotides: TGTGCCAGCAGCCAAGGGATCCTCCGTGGCTACACCTTC.

The V and J genes are TRBV7-2 and TRBJ2-3; 13 positions agree with TRBD2. Germline CDR1 reads SGHTA; CDR2 reads FQGNSA. The CDR3 loop spans 19 amino acids. Germline trimming cut 2 bases from V and 2 bases from J; bases unmatched to any gene: 10. The CDR3 DNA sequence: TGTGCCAGCAGCTTACCACTAGCGGGAGGGCCCTCTTTCACAGATACGCAGTATTTT. This translates into CASSLPLAGGPSFTDTQYF.

This clonotype was observed many times. V usage is TRBV7-3 and J usage is TRBJ1-1; D possibly corresponds to TRBD1 (6 bases). The V end lost 5 bases, the J end lost 2 bases, and 12 bases lay between the germline ends. The CDR3 sequence is 14 residues long. From germline, CDR1 is SGHTA and CDR2 FQGTGA. The CDR3 nucleotides are TGTGCCAGCAGCCGGAACGGGGGCAACACTGAAGCTTTCTTT. Protein sequence: CASSRNGGNTEAFF.

This clonotype was recorded many times. The J gene is TRBJ2-1, the V gene TRBV18; 9 nucleotides match TRBD1. The V gene's germline CDR1 is KGHSH and CDR2 LQKENI. The CDR3 consists of 15 residues. The J segment lost 7 bases and the V segment lost 6 bases, leaving 10 bases of the junction unmatched. The CDR3 reads CASSPPGTGMNEQFF. The DNA of the CDR3 is TGTGCCAGCTCCCCGCCCGGGACAGGGATGAATGAGCAGTTCTTC.